This TCR beta chain was captured by sequencing in a study of cytomegalovirus exposure and HLA in healthy donors. General study points: In an earlier analysis, most TCR beta V segments were productive about 90% or about 30% of the time. The authors later linked a missense DCLRE1C variant to TCR beta V- and J-gene trimming. Roughly even sequencing depth across donors was the assumption behind the presence/absence analyses.

CDR3 length: 15 amino acids. The germline V gene encodes CDR1 SGDLS and CDR2 YYNGEE. The V and J ends lost 8 bases and 4 bases, in that order; junction bases with no gene match: 13. On this clone: No antigen is known for it.

13 Jbeta primers and 60 Vbeta primers were used for the PCR. Assay used: immunoSEQ multiplex PCR; TCRdb lists only in-frame clones, some missing. The table shows under 200,000 clones, with 60% to 80% occurring only once. Sequencing used PBMCs. The sequence was obtained from a man in his forties or fifties in good health and CMV-seropositive. The chain recombines TRBV9 with TRBJ1-2; 8 bases map to TRBD1. The CDR3 DNA reads as TGTGCCAGTAACTCGGGCCCAACAGGGGGCTATGGCTACACCTTC. Translation gives CASNSGPTGGYGYTF.